This TCR beta chain derives from a study of technical replicates of blood from several donors. Method: immunoSEQ multiplex PCR; TCRdb's copy keeps in-frame clones and lacks some. The data hold around 90,000 clones, with approximately 94% observed a single time. CDR1 is LNHNV and CDR2 is YYDKDF in the germline V gene (reference sequence). The CDR3 is 18 amino acids. Trimming removed 3 bases from V and 2 bases from J; junction bases left unmatched: 12. The specimen was T cells isolated from PBMCs. This sequence originates from a human donor in good health. This chain uses TRBV15 with TRBJ1-4; 7 bases line up with TRBD1. The CDR3 DNA is TGTGCCACCAGCAGGTTTAACAGGGGAGGTCGCACTAATGAAAAACTGTTTTTT. Its protein product is CATSRFNRGGRTNEKLFF.